The rows below give T cell receptor beta chains drawn from one sample of a study of blood T cell repertoires in COVID-19. Assay used: immunoSEQ multiplex PCR; TCRdb lists only in-frame clones, some missing. The sample shows 130,000 to 150,000 clones, around 80% of them seen only once. Sequenced input: peripheral blood. The receptors derive from a man in his 60s with active or convalescent COVID-19. Each CDR3 is given with its conserved first and last residue. D genes are given only for firm matches. Some rows have no size entry. The others give once, few or many, or a class for an expanded clone.

>TRBJ2-5|13|-|-|TRBV7-9
TGTGCCAGCAGCTTTCTTCGGGGGGAGACCCAGTACTTC
CASSFLRGETQYF
>TRBJ2-2|15|-|TRBD2|TRBV19
TGTGCCACCTCGGGGGGAGCGGGAGTAGGCGGGGAGCTGTTTTTT
CATSGGAGVGGELFF
>TRBJ2-1|14|-|-|TRBV4-2
TGTGCCAGCAGCCTAGGAGGTAGCTCGGATGAGCAGTTCTTC
CASSLGGSSDEQFF
>TRBJ2-3|16|-|TRBD2|TRBV7-3
TGTGCCAGCAGCTCCCAAGCGGGAGTATTTACAGATACGCAGTATTTT
CASSSQAGVFTDTQYF
>TRBJ2-2|19|once|-|TRBV7-8
TGTGCCAGCAGCTTAGCTCTACTAGCTCCCGAGGTGAACACCGGGGAGCTGTTTTTT
CASSLALLAPEVNTGELFF
>TRBJ1-1|14|few|TRBD1|TRBV7-2
TGTGCCAGCAGCACCCAGACAGGGGTAATCGAAGCTTTCTTT
CASSTQTGVIEAFF
>TRBJ1-2|14|-|TRBD1|TRBV5-1
TGCGCCAGCAGCTTGCGACAGGGAGACTATGGCTACACCTTC
CASSLRQGDYGYTF
>TRBJ1-3|14|-|TRBD1|TRBV11-2
TGTGCCAGCAGCAGACAGGGGGCTGGAAACACCATATATTTT
CASSRQGAGNTIYF
>TRBJ1-3|14|few|-|TRBV25-1
TGTGCCAGCAGTGAAGCGGGTTCTGGAAACACCATATATTTT
CASSEAGSGNTIYF
>TRBJ2-1|16|-|-|TRBV19
TGTGCCAGTAGTGAGGGACTCCAAAACTCCTACAATGAGCAGTTCTTC
CASSEGLQNSYNEQFF
>TRBJ2-5|16|-|TRBD2|TRBV2
TGTGCCAGCAGCTTAGCGGGAGGGCTCGTCCAAGAGACCCAGTACTTC
CASSLAGGLVQETQYF
>TRBJ2-1|13|-|-|TRBV12-3/TRBV12-4
TGTGCCAGCAGTACAGGGAGGGAGTATGAGCAGTTCTTC
CASSTGREYEQFF
>TRBJ2-1|14|-|-|TRBV2
TGTGCCAGCACGCGGGATCGCCAGGGTAATGAGCAGTTCTTC
CASTRDRQGNEQFF
>TRBJ2-5|16|once|-|TRBV7-9
TGTGCCAGCAGCTCAAACGGGCCAGGGCCACAAGAGACCCAGTACTTC
CASSSNGPGPQETQYF
>TRBJ2-1|15|once|-|TRBV20-1
TGCAGTGCTAGTTTACTAGTAACCTCCTACAATGAGCAGTTCTTC
CSASLLVTSYNEQFF
>TRBJ2-2|13|-|-|TRBV6-5
TGTGCCAGCGGCATTGTACAGGCCCGGGAGCTGTTTTTT
CASGIVQARELFF
>TRBJ2-7|14|few|TRBD1|TRBV6-5
TGTGCCAGCTTCCGGGACAGGGGTTCCTACGAGCAGTACTTC
CASFRDRGSYEQYF
>TRBJ1-5|14|-|-|TRBV28
TGTGCCAGCAGTTTGGGCCAGGGCGATCAGCCCCAGCATTTT
CASSLGQGDQPQHF
>TRBJ2-3|14|-|TRBD1|TRBV9
TGTGCCAGCAGCAAGGGACAGGGTGTAGATACGCAGTATTTT
CASSKGQGVDTQYF
>TRBJ2-7|15|-|-|TRBV27
TGTGCCAGCAGTTTTAACCGGGTGTCACGGGACGAGCAGTACTTC
CASSFNRVSRDEQYF
>TRBJ1-2|12|-|-|TRBV14
TGTGCCAGCAGCCAAGACGCAGGTGGCTACACCTTC
CASSQDAGGYTF
>TRBJ1-5|15|-|-|TRBV6-5
TGTGCCAGCAGTTACGACTGGAAGGGCAATCAGCCCCAGCATTTT
CASSYDWKGNQPQHF
>TRBJ2-7|15|-|TRBD1|TRBV10-3
TGTGCCATCAGTGAGAAGGACAGGGGGTCGGGGGAGCAGTACTTC
CAISEKDRGSGEQYF
>TRBJ2-3|12|-|-|TRBV29-1
TGCAGCGTTGCGAAGCCGACAGATACGCAGTATTTT
CSVAKPTDTQYF
>TRBJ2-7|15|-|TRBD1|TRBV25-1
TGTGCCAGCAGTGATCCCGGGACAGGCCCCTACGAGCAGTACTTC
CASSDPGTGPYEQYF
>TRBJ1-5|17|few|-|TRBV19
TGTGCCAGTAGTGCCCAACCAGGGAATTATGGCAATCAGCCCCAGCATTTT
CASSAQPGNYGNQPQHF
>TRBJ2-7|13|-|-|TRBV3-1/TRBV3-2
TGTGCCAGCAGCGGCCGACTCCCCTACGAGCAGTACTTC
CASSGRLPYEQYF
>TRBJ2-1|15|few|-|TRBV27
TGTGCCAGCAGTTTGGAGGGGAGCTCCTACAATGAGCAGTTCTTC
CASSLEGSSYNEQFF
>TRBJ1-2|15|-|-|TRBV6-5
TGTGCCAGCAGTTATACCCCGTCCCACTCCTATGGCTACACCTTC
CASSYTPSHSYGYTF
>TRBJ1-1|14|once|TRBD1|TRBV7-8
TGTGCCAGCAGCGTACAGGGGGTCCACACTGAAGCTTTCTTT
CASSVQGVHTEAFF
>TRBJ2-7|14|-|-|TRBV15
TGTGCCACCAAACGGGACATAGGCTCCTACGAGCAGTACTTC
CATKRDIGSYEQYF
>TRBJ2-7|14|-|TRBD1|TRBV5-1
TGCGCCAGCAGCTTGAAAAGGGGGCTCTACGAGCAGTACTTC
CASSLKRGLYEQYF
>TRBJ2-1|14|-|TRBD1|TRBV19
TGTGCCAGTAGTTCAGGGGGTCTCAGGAATGAGCAGTTCTTC
CASSSGGLRNEQFF
>TRBJ2-7|13|-|-|TRBV5-6
TGTGCCAGCAGCTCCCGGGAGTTTTACGAGCAGTACTTC
CASSSREFYEQYF
>TRBJ2-3|17|-|TRBD2|TRBV5-4
TGTGCCAGCAGCCGGTGGACTAGCGGGCGTCTCACAGATACGCAGTATTTT
CASSRWTSGRLTDTQYF
>TRBJ2-7|13|few|TRBD1|TRBV19
TGTGCCAGCCGGCCCGGACAGGGGCACGAGCAGTACTTC
CASRPGQGHEQYF
>TRBJ2-1|13|-|-|TRBV12-3/TRBV12-4
TGTGCCAGCAGTTTCTTAGGGGCCAATGAGCAGTTCTTC
CASSFLGANEQFF
>TRBJ1-1|13|once|-|TRBV19
TGTGCCAGTAGCCGACAGGAGAACACTGAAGCTTTCTTT
CASSRQENTEAFF
>TRBJ2-3|14|-|-|TRBV5-1
TGCGCCAGCAGCTTGACAGGGAGGGCAGATACGCAGTATTTT
CASSLTGRADTQYF
>TRBJ1-2|13|-|-|TRBV29-1
TGCAGCGTTGACCCACAGGTTAACTATGGCTACACCTTC
CSVDPQVNYGYTF
>TRBJ1-1|17|-|TRBD1|TRBV7-2
TGTGCCAGCAGCTTAGGGGGGACAGCTCCCATGAACACTGAAGCTTTCTTT
CASSLGGTAPMNTEAFF
>TRBJ2-7|15|-|-|TRBV7-9
TGTGCCAGCAGTCCTAAGCTCCGGGTGAACCACGAGCAGTACTTC
CASSPKLRVNHEQYF
>TRBJ2-5|17|-|TRBD1|TRBV11-3
TGTGCCAGCAGCTCCCCCCCCGGGACAGGCCTACAAGAGACCCAGTACTTC
CASSSPPGTGLQETQYF
>TRBJ2-7|13|-|-|TRBV2
TGTGCCAGCAGTGAAGCGGGGGGGCGGAGGTTGTACTTC
CASSEAGGRRLYF
>TRBJ1-4|15|-|-|TRBV2
TGTGCCAGCGGTCGGGAAGCCGCAACTAATGAAAAACTGTTTTTT
CASGREAATNEKLFF